These 5 T cell receptor beta chains came from one sample sequenced in a study of human T cells and chemical hapten exposure. From the RACE reads, TCRdb called clonotypes with MiXCR, one entry per CDR3 protein. The sample yields roughly 100,000 distinct CDR3 sequences, around 9% seen once. Time point defined: healthy volunteer bleed at 2 weeks. Unfractionated whole blood yielded the extracted total RNA. Material: whole blood. The receptors shown here come from a female donor in good health. Some clones in this sample may be carry-over from other donors' samples.

This clonotype was picked up many times. This sequence joins TRBV28 and TRBJ2-5; TRBD2 agrees at 8 bases. Per the germline V gene, CDR1 is MDHEN and CDR2 is SYDVKM. The CDR3 is 14 amino acids. Unmatched junction bases numbered 11, after V lost 10 bases and J lost 4 bases. DNA of the CDR3: TGTGCCACAGCCGGGGGGGGAGGTCGAGAGACCCAGTACTTC. It codes for CATAGGGGRETQYF.

The chain combines TRBV4-1 with TRBJ2-1; 9 nucleotides align to TRBD2. In germline, CDR1 is MGHRA, CDR2 YSYEKL. The trim removed 4 bases at V and 2 bases at J, leaving 6 bases unmatched. The CDR3 totals 16 residues. The CDR3 reads CASSLTSGRTYNEQFF. In nucleotides, the CDR3 is TGCGCCAGCAGCCTTACTAGCGGGCGAACCTACAATGAGCAGTTCTTC.

This chain links TRBV29-1 with TRBJ1-2, with TRBD1 matching over 8 bases. Germline V lookup: CDR1 SQVTM, CDR2 ANQGSEA. The CDR3 runs 13 residues. The V segment lost 6 bases and the J segment 3 bases; nucleotides outside the gene matches: 6. CDR3 region: CSVGGTGDYGYTF. The DNA of the CDR3 is TGCAGCGTCGGAGGGACAGGTGACTATGGCTACACCTTC.

This clonotype was detected only a few times. The gene calls are TRBV21-1 and TRBJ1-5; the listed D gene, TRBD1, was not tested against the DNA. TRBV21-1 is flagged as a pseudogene. The CDR3 sequence is 16 residues long. The CDR3 here is CASSPVTGWVEEPQHF. For the CDR3, the DNA is TGTGCCAGCAGCCCTGTGACAGGGTGGGTGGAGGAGCCCCAGCATTTT.

This clonotype was counted a few times. V usage is TRBV28 and J usage is TRBJ2-3; no firm D call. The CDR3 consists of 16 residues. Germline CDR1 and CDR2: MDHEN and SYDVKM. The ends were cut back, 2 bases at V and 4 bases at J, with 16 bases in the middle. The CDR3 region is CASSLLGSLGPDTQYF. In nucleotides, the CDR3 is TGTGCCAGCAGTTTACTTGGCAGCCTGGGCCCAGATACGCAGTATTTT. The complete variable domain, with remaining parts taken from reference TRBV28 and TRBJ2-3, reads DVKVTQSSRYLVKRTGEKVFLECVQDMDHENMFWYRQDPGLGLRLIYFSYDVKMKEKGDIPEGYSVSREKKERFSLILESASTNQTSMYLCASSLLGSLGPDTQYFGPGTRLTVL.